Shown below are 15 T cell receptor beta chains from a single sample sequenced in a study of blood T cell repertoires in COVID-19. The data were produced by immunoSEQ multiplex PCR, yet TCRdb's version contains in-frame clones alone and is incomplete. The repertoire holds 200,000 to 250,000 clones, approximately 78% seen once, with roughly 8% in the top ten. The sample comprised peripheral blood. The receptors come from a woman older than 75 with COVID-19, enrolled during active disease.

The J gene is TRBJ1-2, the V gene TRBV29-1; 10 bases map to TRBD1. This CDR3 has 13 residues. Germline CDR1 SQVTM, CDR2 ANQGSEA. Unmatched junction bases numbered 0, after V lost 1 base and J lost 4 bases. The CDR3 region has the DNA TGCAGCGTTGAAGGACAGGGGGCCTATGGCTACACCTTC. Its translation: CSVEGQGAYGYTF.

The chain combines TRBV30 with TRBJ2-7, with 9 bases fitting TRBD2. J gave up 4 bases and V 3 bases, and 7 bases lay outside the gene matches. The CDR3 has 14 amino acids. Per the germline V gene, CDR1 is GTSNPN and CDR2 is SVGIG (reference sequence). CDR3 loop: CAWRTSGGWYEQYF. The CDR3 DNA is TGTGCCTGGAGAACCAGCGGGGGGTGGTACGAGCAGTACTTC.

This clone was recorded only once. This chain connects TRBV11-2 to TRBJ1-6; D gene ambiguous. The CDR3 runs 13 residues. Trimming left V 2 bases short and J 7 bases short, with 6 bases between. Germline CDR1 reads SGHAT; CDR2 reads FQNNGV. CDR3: CASSLNGNSPLHF. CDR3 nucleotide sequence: TGTGCCAGCAGCTTAAACGGGAATTCACCCCTCCACTTT.

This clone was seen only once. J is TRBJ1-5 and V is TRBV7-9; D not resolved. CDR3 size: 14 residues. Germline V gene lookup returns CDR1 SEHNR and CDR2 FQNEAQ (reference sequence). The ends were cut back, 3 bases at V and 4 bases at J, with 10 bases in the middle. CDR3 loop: CASSLQAPNQPQHF. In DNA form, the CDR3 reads TGTGCCAGCAGCTTGCAGGCTCCTAATCAGCCCCAGCATTTT.

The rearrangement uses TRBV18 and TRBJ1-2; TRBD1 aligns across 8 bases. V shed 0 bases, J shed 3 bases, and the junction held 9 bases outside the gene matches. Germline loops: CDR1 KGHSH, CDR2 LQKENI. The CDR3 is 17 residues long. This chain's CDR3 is CASSPPPRTGNDYGYTF. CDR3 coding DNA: TGTGCCAGCTCACCACCCCCAAGGACAGGGAACGACTATGGCTACACCTTC.

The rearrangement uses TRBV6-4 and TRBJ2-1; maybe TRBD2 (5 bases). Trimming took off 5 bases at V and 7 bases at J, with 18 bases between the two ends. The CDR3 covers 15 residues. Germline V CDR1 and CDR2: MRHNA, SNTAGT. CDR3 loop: CASSRYCGRGNEQFF. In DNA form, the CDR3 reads TGTGCCAGCAGTCGTTATTGCGGGCGAGGGAATGAGCAGTTCTTC.

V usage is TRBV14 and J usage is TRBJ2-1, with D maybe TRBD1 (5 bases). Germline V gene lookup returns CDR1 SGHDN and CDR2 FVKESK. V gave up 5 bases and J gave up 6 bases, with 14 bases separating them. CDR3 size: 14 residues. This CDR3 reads CASSTLRVVNEQFF. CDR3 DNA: TGTGCCAGCAGCACCCTCAGGGTGGTCAATGAGCAGTTCTTC.

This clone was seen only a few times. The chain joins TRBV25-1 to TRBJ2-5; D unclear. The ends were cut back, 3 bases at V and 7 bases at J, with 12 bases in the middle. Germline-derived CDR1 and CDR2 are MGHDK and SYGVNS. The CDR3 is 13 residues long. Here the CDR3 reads CASSEGLVGTQYF. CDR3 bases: TGTGCCAGCAGTGAGGGTCTAGTAGGGACCCAGTACTTC.

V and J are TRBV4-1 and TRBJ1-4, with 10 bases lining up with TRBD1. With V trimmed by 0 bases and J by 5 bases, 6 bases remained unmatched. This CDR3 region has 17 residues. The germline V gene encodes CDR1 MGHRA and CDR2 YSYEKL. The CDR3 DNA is TGCGCCAGCAGCCAAGAAGCGACAGGGGGCGGAAATGAAAAACTGTTTTTT. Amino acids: CASSQEATGGGNEKLFF.

Here the CDR3 reads CASSQDRSNTEAFF. In DNA form, the CDR3 reads TGCGCCAGCAGCCAAGACAGGTCGAACACTGAAGCTTTCTTT. J is TRBJ1-1 and V is TRBV4-1; no clear D gene. Germline V gene data show CDR1 as MGHRA and CDR2 as YSYEKL. V was clipped by 0 bases and J by 1 base, with 6 bases between them. The length of the CDR3 is 14 residues.

CDR3 nucleotide sequence: TGCGCCAGCAGCACCGGGGACAGGGGAGCCGGGGAGCTGTTTTTT. This sequence encodes CASSTGDRGAGELFF. The chain uses TRBV5-1 and TRBJ2-2, with 10 bases fitting TRBD1. There are 15 residues in the CDR3. V was pared by 4 bases and J by 6 bases, with 6 bases of the junction left unmatched. Germline lookup yields CDR1 SGHRS and CDR2 YFSETQ. The whole variable domain, filled in from reference TRBV5-1 and TRBJ2-2, reads KAGVTQTPRYLIKTRGQQVTLSCSPISGHRSVSWYQQTPGQGLQFLFEYFSETQRNKGNFPGRFSGRQFSNSRSEMNVSTLELGDSALYLCASSTGDRGAGELFFGEGSRLTVL.

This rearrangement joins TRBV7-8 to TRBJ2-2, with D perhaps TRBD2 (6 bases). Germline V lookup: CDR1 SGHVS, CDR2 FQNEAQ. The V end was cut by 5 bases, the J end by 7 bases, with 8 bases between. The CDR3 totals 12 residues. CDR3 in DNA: TGTGCCAGCAGCCGGAGGGTCGGGGAGCTGTTTTTT. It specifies CASSRRVGELFF.

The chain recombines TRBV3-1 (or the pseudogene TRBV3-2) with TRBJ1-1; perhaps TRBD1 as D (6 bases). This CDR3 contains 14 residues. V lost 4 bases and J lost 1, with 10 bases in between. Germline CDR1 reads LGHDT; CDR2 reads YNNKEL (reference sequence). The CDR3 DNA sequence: TGTGCCAGCAGCCTCCGGACAGCGAACACTGAAGCTTTCTTT. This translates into CASSLRTANTEAFF.

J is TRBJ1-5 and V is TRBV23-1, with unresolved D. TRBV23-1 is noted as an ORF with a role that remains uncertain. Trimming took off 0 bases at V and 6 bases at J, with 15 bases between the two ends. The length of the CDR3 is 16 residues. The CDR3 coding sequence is TGCGCCAGCAGTCAATCTTCCCCGGGAGCGACTCAGCCCCAGCATTTT. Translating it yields CASSQSSPGATQPQHF.

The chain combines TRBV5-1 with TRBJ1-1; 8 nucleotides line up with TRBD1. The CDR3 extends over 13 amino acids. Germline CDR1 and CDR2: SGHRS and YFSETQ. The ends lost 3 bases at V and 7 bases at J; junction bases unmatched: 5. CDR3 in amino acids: CASSSLGQGEAFF. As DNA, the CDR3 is TGCGCCAGCAGCTCCCTAGGACAGGGTGAAGCTTTCTTT.